The present entry profiles one TCR beta chain with its context. Antigen: not known. These data belong to a study of T cell repertoires in cytomegalovirus infection. TCRdb called the reads again in MiXCR, with one record for every CDR3 protein. The sample has some 150,000 distinct CDR3 sequences; over 30% are singletons. The source is a human donor in good health (CMV status not recorded). Some clones in this sample may be carry-over from other donors' samples. The input for sequencing was CD8+ T cells from cultured PBMCs, taken from culture after CMV antigen stimulation.

The CDR3 sequence: CASSFPGGNEQFF. CDR3 coding DNA: TGTGCCAGCAGTTTCCCGGGGGGCAATGAGCAGTTCTTC. The chain couples TRBV28 to TRBJ2-1; 7 bases line up with TRBD2. CDR1 and CDR2 (germline): MDHEN, SYDVKM. V was pared by 3 bases and J by 6 bases, with 2 bases of the junction left unmatched. The length of the CDR3 is 13 residues. Looking up the rest from reference TRBV28 and TRBJ2-1 gives the full variable domain: DVKVTQSSRYLVKRTGEKVFLECVQDMDHENMFWYRQDPGLGLRLIYFSYDVKMKEKGDIPEGYSVSREKKERFSLILESASTNQTSMYLCASSFPGGNEQFFGPGTRLTVL.